The 29 T cell receptor beta chains reported below all come from one sample, sequenced in a study of blood T cell repertoires in COVID-19. Using immunoSEQ multiplex PCR, the repertoire was profiled, and TCRdb retains in-frame clones only, with some absent. Here the sample spans fewer than 80,000 clones, roughly 89% being singletons. Sequencing used peripheral blood. These receptors originate from a man between 45 and 60 years old with acute or convalescent COVID-19.

This chain connects TRBV4-1 to TRBJ2-2; 7 nucleotides line up with TRBD1. Germline CDR1 MGHRA, CDR2 YSYEKL. The CDR3 is 14 amino acids. J gave up 6 bases and V 4 bases, and 5 bases lay outside the gene matches. The DNA of the CDR3 is TGCGCCAGCAGCCGCCTACAGGGGCCCGGGGAGCTGTTTTTT. It is translated as CASSRLQGPGELFF.

This chain's CDR3 is CASSPEGGLRSWNEQFF. DNA for the CDR3: TGTGCCAGCAGCCCTGAGGGGGGGCTAAGGTCGTGGAATGAGCAGTTCTTC. The chain carries TRBV6-4 and TRBJ2-1; D is perhaps TRBD2 (7 bases). V was trimmed by 6 bases and J by 7 bases, leaving 25 bases between them. This CDR3 contains 17 residues. Germline CDR1 MRHNA, CDR2 SNTAGT.

This clone was seen just once. The chain carries TRBV19 and TRBJ2-3; 8 positions match TRBD1. Losses at the gene ends were 7 bases for V and 4 bases for J; bases not matched to a gene: 7. CDR3 length: 14 amino acids. CDR1 and CDR2 from the germline V gene are LNHDA and SQIVND (reference sequence). The CDR3 loop is CASNPTGVADTQYF. For the CDR3, the DNA is TGTGCCAGTAACCCGACAGGGGTGGCAGATACGCAGTATTTT. The variable domain in full, completed from reference TRBV19 and TRBJ2-3, reads DGGITQSPKYLFRKEGQNVTLSCEQNLNHDAMYWYRQDPGQGLRLIYYSQIVNDFQKGDIAEGYSVSREKKESFPLTVTSAQKNPTAFYLCASNPTGVADTQYFGPGTRLTVL.

The chain joins TRBV2 to TRBJ1-5; unclear D gene. Trimming shortened V by 6 bases and J by 2 bases, and 14 bases separated the two germline ends. The germline gives CDR1 SNHLY, CDR2 FYNNEI. The CDR3 is 15 residues long. The CDR3 here is CASRERVAGNQPQHF. CDR3 in DNA: TGTGCCAGCAGGGAACGAGTTGCGGGCAATCAGCCCCAGCATTTT.

The chain combines TRBV5-1 with TRBJ2-3; TRBD2 matches 8 bases. The J segment lost 0 bases and the V segment lost 0 bases, leaving 3 bases of the junction unmatched. This CDR3 is 16 amino acids long. Germline values: CDR1 SGHRS, CDR2 YFSETQ. CDR3 in DNA: TGCGCCAGCAGCTTGGTTAGCGGGGCGAGCACAGATACGCAGTATTTT. Its translation: CASSLVSGASTDTQYF.

This clone was counted once. The rearrangement uses TRBV5-4 and TRBJ1-2, with TRBD1 as a possible D gene (6 bases). The CDR3 runs 14 residues. CDR1 is SGHNT, CDR2 YYREEE, per germline (reference sequence). Trimming took 0 bases from V and 4 from J, leaving 10 bases between them. The DNA of the CDR3 is TGTGCCAGCAGCTTGGTAGGGGGGGGCTATGGCTACACCTTC. Amino acids: CASSLVGGGYGYTF.

The chain has TRBV12-5 and TRBJ1-5; no firm D call. The CDR3 runs to 16 residues. Per the germline V gene, CDR1 is LGHNT and CDR2 is FRNRAP. The V end was cut by 2 bases, the J end by 2 bases, with 13 bases between. DNA for the CDR3: TGTGCTAGTGGTTTGTCATGGACCGGGGGCAATCAGCCCCAGCATTTT. Encoded protein: CASGLSWTGGNQPQHF. The entire variable domain, with the rest obtained from reference TRBV12-5 and TRBJ1-5, is as follows: DARVTQTPRHKVTEMGQEVTMRCQPILGHNTVFWYRQTMMQGLELLAYFRNRAPLDDSGMPKDRFSAEMPDATLATLKIQPSEPRDSAVYFCASGLSWTGGNQPQHFGDGTRLSIL.

This clone was counted only a few times. The chain is built from TRBV5-1 and TRBJ1-4; tentatively, D is TRBD1 (6 bases). V lost 1 base to trimming and J lost 7 bases, with 14 bases between them. CDR1 is SGHRS and CDR2 is YFSETQ in the germline V gene. This CDR3 is 15 amino acids long. The CDR3 is CASSLTGQGGEKLFF. The CDR3, as DNA: TGCGCCAGCAGCTTGACAGGGCAGGGTGGTGAAAAACTGTTTTTT.

CDR3: CASSRTDNYGYTF. Here the CDR3 DNA reads TGTGCCAGCAGCAGGACAGATAACTATGGCTACACCTTC. V gene TRBV13 combines with J gene TRBJ1-2; maybe TRBD1 (6 bases). CDR3 length: 13 amino acids. The V gene's germline CDR1 is PRHDT and CDR2 FYEKMQ (reference sequence). V lost 5 bases and J 1 base, leaving 8 bases between the germline ends.

The V and J genes are TRBV29-1 and TRBJ1-1; tentatively, D is TRBD1 (6 bases). V lost 5 bases and J lost 5, with 9 bases in between. Germline V gene lookup returns CDR1 SQVTM and CDR2 ANQGSEA. The CDR3 sequence is 11 residues long. Here the CDR3 reads CSVLRGTEAFF. CDR3 DNA: TGCAGCGTTCTCAGGGGAACTGAAGCTTTCTTT.

This chain links TRBV7-8 with TRBJ1-6; the D is unclear. This CDR3 is built from 14 residues. Per germline, CDR1 SGHVS and CDR2 FQNEAQ. V lost 7 bases, J lost 10 bases, and 17 bases lay in between. CDR3 nucleotide sequence: TGTGCCAGCACCAGGAGGGATTTTGGGTCACCCCTCCACTTT. This sequence encodes CASTRRDFGSPLHF.

The chain carries TRBV7-8 and TRBJ2-7; maybe TRBD2 (8 bases). Trimming left V 5 bases short and J 6 bases short, with 17 bases between. Per germline, CDR1 SGHVS and CDR2 FQNEAQ. The CDR3 is 14 amino acids. The CDR3: CASSLGTRQGEQYF. CDR3 coding DNA: TGTGCCAGCAGCCTCGGGACTAGACAGGGCGAGCAGTACTTC.

The chain has TRBV3-1 (or the pseudogene TRBV3-2) and TRBJ2-7; 8 positions agree with TRBD2. The junction had 7 bases not matched to a gene; V was cut back by 4 bases and J by 2 bases. Germline CDR1 is LGHDT and CDR2 is YNNKEL (reference sequence). The CDR3 is 15 residues long. The CDR3 reads CASSPTDGRAYEQYF. As DNA, the CDR3 is TGTGCCAGCAGCCCCACGGACGGGAGGGCCTACGAGCAGTACTTC.

This sequence joins TRBV7-8 and TRBJ1-4; weak D call: TRBD1 (6 bases). CDR1 is SGHVS and CDR2 is FQNEAQ in the germline V gene. Between the trimmed V and J ends, which lost 5 bases and 8 bases, there was a span of 21 bases. This CDR3 contains 16 residues. The CDR3 nucleotides read TGTGCCAGCAGCCGGCCGCCGGGACACACACGAGAAAAACTGTTTTTT. The encoded protein is CASSRPPGHTREKLFF. The full variable domain, rest sourced from reference TRBV7-8 and TRBJ1-4, is GAGVSQSPRYKVAKRGQDVALRCDPISGHVSLFWYQQALGQGPEFLTYFQNEAQLDKSGLPSDRFFAERPEGSVSTLKIQRTQQEDSAVYLCASSRPPGHTREKLFFGSGTQLSVL.

This chain uses TRBV6-1 with TRBJ1-6, with D possibly TRBD1 on 5 matching bases. CDR3 length equals 17 residues. Deletions cut 2 bases from V and 5 bases from J, with 16 bases between. Germline-derived CDR1 and CDR2 are MNHNS and SASEGT. CDR3 sequence: CASSETWGGINNSPLHF. The CDR3 DNA is TGTGCCAGCAGTGAAACTTGGGGGGGGATTAATAATTCACCCCTCCACTTT.

The J gene is TRBJ2-7, the V gene TRBV3-1 (or the pseudogene TRBV3-2); D gene uncertain. Germline loops: CDR1 LGHDT, CDR2 YNNKEL (reference sequence). The CDR3 covers 12 residues. V was pared by 1 base and J by 3 bases, with 4 bases between. CDR3 amino acids: CASSQVVYEQYF. The CDR3 coding sequence is TGTGCCAGCAGCCAAGTAGTCTACGAGCAGTACTTC.

In nucleotides, the CDR3 is TGTGCCACCAGTGATCCATCGGACAGGGGATCTGGAAACACCATATATTTT. Amino acid sequence: CATSDPSDRGSGNTIYF. The J gene is TRBJ1-3, the V gene TRBV24-1; TRBD1 matches 9 bases. CDR1 KGHDR and CDR2 SFDVKD come from the germline V gene. The trim removed 3 bases at V and 1 base at J, leaving 6 bases unmatched. The CDR3 has 17 residues.

This clone was counted a few times. The chain joins TRBV7-9 to TRBJ1-3; D call uncertain. Per the germline V gene, CDR1 is SEHNR and CDR2 is FQNEAQ (reference sequence). There are 13 residues in the CDR3. Trimming removed 5 bases at V and 4 bases at J, with 9 bases between. The CDR3 protein is CASSPTPGNTIYF. CDR3 sequence (DNA): TGTGCCAGCAGCCCTACCCCCGGAAACACCATATATTTT.

This clone was seen only once. CDR3 sequence (DNA): TGTGCCAGCTCACCACCACAGGGGGCGACGGGTAACTATGGCTACACCTTC. Translation gives CASSPPQGATGNYGYTF. The chain carries TRBV18 and TRBJ1-2; 9 nucleotides agree with TRBD1. Germline-derived CDR1 and CDR2 are KGHSH and LQKENI. V was pared by 0 bases and J by 1 base, with 6 bases of the junction left unmatched. CDR3 length: 17 amino acids.

As DNA, the CDR3 is TGCGCCAGCAGTGACATATCGGGAACGGGTGAGCAGTTCTTC. Translating it yields CASSDISGTGEQFF. The chain recombines TRBV10-2 with TRBJ2-1, with D possibly matching TRBD2 (5 bases). Germline lookup yields CDR1 WSHSY and CDR2 SAAADI. V lost 3 bases to trimming and J lost 9 bases, with 15 bases between them. The CDR3 totals 14 residues.

V usage is TRBV5-4 and J usage is TRBJ2-1, with D unclear. CDR1 and CDR2 from the germline V gene are SGHNT and YYREEE (reference sequence). This CDR3 spans 12 amino acids. The V end lost 4 bases, the J end lost 7 bases, and 9 bases lay between the germline ends. The CDR3 coding sequence is TGTGCCAGCAGCCTTATTACAAATGAGCAGTTCTTC. Translation gives CASSLITNEQFF.

The chain recombines TRBV18 with TRBJ2-5, with D possibly matching TRBD2 (5 bases). The CDR3 loop spans 14 amino acids. Trimming removed 2 bases at V and 2 bases at J, with 9 bases between. In germline, CDR1 is KGHSH, CDR2 LQKENI. The DNA of the CDR3 is TGTGCCAGCTCACCAAGGGAGACGCAAGAGACCCAGTACTTC. Amino acids: CASSPRETQETQYF.

In its sample, this clone was seen once. V is TRBV5-1 and J is TRBJ2-3; 13 bases are a match to TRBD2. The CDR3 extends over 16 amino acids. V trimming: 3 bases; J trimming: 2 bases; junction bases outside the gene matches: 3. Germline values: CDR1 SGHRS, CDR2 YFSETQ. The chain's CDR3 is CASSSGTSGNTDTQYF. The DNA for the CDR3 is TGCGCCAGCAGCTCCGGGACTAGCGGGAACACAGATACGCAGTATTTT.

The genes are TRBV6-5 and TRBJ1-3, with D unclear. V gave up 2 bases and J gave up 0 bases, with 5 bases separating them. Germline loops: CDR1 MNHEY, CDR2 SVGAGI. This CDR3 comprises 14 residues. This chain's CDR3 is CASSYTGSGNTIYF. The CDR3 DNA reads as TGTGCCAGCAGTTACACGGGCTCTGGAAACACCATATATTTT.

The CDR3 DNA is TGTGCCACCAGTGATTTGACACAGGGGAAAGAGACCCAGTACTTC. This encodes CATSDLTQGKETQYF. The chain employs TRBV24-1 and TRBJ2-5; 7 bases map to TRBD1. V dropped 0 bases and J dropped 3; count of bases not matched to a gene: 3. CDR1 is KGHDR and CDR2 is SFDVKD in the germline V gene. CDR3 size: 15 residues.

The gene calls are TRBV5-5 and TRBJ1-3, with 8 nucleotides matching TRBD1. With V trimmed by 0 bases and J by 2 bases, 4 bases remained unmatched. In germline, CDR1 is SGHKS, CDR2 YYEKEE (reference sequence). The CDR3 loop spans 16 amino acids. The CDR3 loop is CASSLVSGGAGNTIYF. CDR3 bases: TGTGCCAGCAGCTTGGTATCAGGGGGCGCTGGAAACACCATATATTTT.

The chain links TRBV5-6 to TRBJ1-2; weak D call: TRBD1 (6 bases). CDR3 size: 14 residues. V lost 3 bases and J 7 bases, leaving 16 bases between the germline ends. From germline, CDR1 is SGHDT and CDR2 YYEEEE. The CDR3 nucleotides read TGTGCCAGCAGCTCCCCCCGGGGGGCTGGTGGCTACACCTTC. It yields the protein CASSSPRGAGGYTF.

The J gene is TRBJ1-1, the V gene TRBV7-9; D is possibly TRBD1 (6 bases). Germline V gene sequence: CDR1 SEHNR, CDR2 FQNEAQ (reference sequence). This CDR3 region has 13 residues. Trimming removed 5 bases from V and 1 base from J, with 8 bases in between. CDR3 coding DNA: TGTGCCAGCAGCCCGACAGGGAACACTGAAGCTTTCTTT. Translating it yields CASSPTGNTEAFF.

This sequence joins TRBV11-3 and TRBJ2-3, with a tentative D call TRBD1 (6 bases). Germline assignment: CDR1 SGHNT and CDR2 YENEEA. V was clipped by 2 bases and J by 4 bases, with 10 bases between them. The CDR3 spans 14 residues. In DNA, the CDR3 is TGTGCCAGCAGCTTAACCTCAGGGGCAGATACGCAGTATTTT. Translation gives CASSLTSGADTQYF.